Following are 3 T cell receptor beta chains from one sample sequenced in a study of identical twins. One entry per CDR3 protein, called by TCRdb with MiXCR from the 5' RACE reads. The sample consists of approximately 530,000 distinct CDR3 sequences, approximately 20% of them appearing once. The sample was also reused in another study, on yellow fever vaccine responses in identical twins.

Input material: CD4+ T cells sorted from blood. The receptors derive from a woman under 30 in good health.

CDR3 nucleotide sequence: TGTGCCACCAGTGATCACCAGCGGGGGACCACAGATACGCAGTATTTT. Its protein is CATSDHQRGTTDTQYF. V gene TRBV24-1 combines with J gene TRBJ2-3; 8 nucleotides agree with TRBD2. Losses at the gene ends were 3 bases for V and 2 bases for J; bases not matched to a gene: 6. The CDR3 sequence is 16 residues long. Germline V CDR1 and CDR2: KGHDR, SFDVKD.

There are a few counts of this clonotype. V is TRBV3-1 and J is TRBJ2-2; D is unresolved. The CDR3 has 16 amino acids. V lost 6 bases and J 0 bases, leaving 14 bases between the germline ends. The germline CDR1 and CDR2 sequences are LGHDT and YNNKEL (reference sequence). CDR3 sequence: CASSQSTNANTGELFF. DNA for the CDR3: TGTGCCAGCAGTCAGTCGACAAATGCGAACACCGGGGAGCTGTTTTTT.

The CDR3 sequence: CASSSGQGIPYEQYV. CDR3 DNA sequence: TGTGCCAGCAGTTCCGGACAGGGGATCCCCTACGAGCAGTACGTC. The gene calls are TRBV12-3 or TRBV12-4 and TRBJ2-7; 9 nucleotides match TRBD1. The CDR3 length is 15 residues. The J segment lost 2 bases and the V segment lost 4 bases, leaving 6 bases of the junction unmatched.